One TCR beta chain is described in this entry. Authors' analysis steps: Reference gene primer amplification gave nucleated cell count estimates. Sequencing used immunoSEQ multiplex PCR; TCRdb keeps in-frame clones, though not all of them. That table is the source of V, J and clone size, and D and trimming were worked out from the DNA. Among about 140,000 clones listed, 88% were seen once. CDR3 length equals 15 residues. Germline V gene sequence: CDR1 WNHNN, CDR2 SYGVQD (reference sequence). V shed 3 bases, J shed 4 bases, and the junction held 4 bases outside the gene matches. The data belong to a study of blood T cell repertoires in COVID-19. Overall study: Whether acute or convalescent, the COVID-19 samples came from the United States, Italy and Spain. T cells, B-cell-depleted T cells, or PBMCs supplied cDNA or gDNA.

Specimen: peripheral blood. V usage is TRBV10-1 and J usage is TRBJ2-1; 9 nucleotides match TRBD2. This TCR was sampled from a man in his 70s with acute or convalescent COVID-19. In DNA, the CDR3 is TGCGCCAGCAGTGAAGGCCTAGCGGGATACAATGAGCAGTTCTTC. It encodes CASSEGLAGYNEQFF.